A single sample is the source of the 2 T cell receptor beta chains below, sequenced in a study of blood T cells in healthy people across ages. A second about 7 to 11 cycle PCR used barcoded and J-beta primers. TCRdb used MiXCR to reprocess the 5' RACE reads, holding one entry per CDR3 protein. Of about 1,800,000 distinct CDR3 sequences in the sample, 25% to 30% were seen once. What was sequenced was blood. The source of these receptors is a woman aged 25-40 years in good health.

J is TRBJ1-1 and V is TRBV6-5; D not resolved. Between the trimmed V and J ends, which lost 8 bases and 1 base, there was a span of 11 bases. Germline V gene data show CDR1 as MNHEY and CDR2 as SVGAGI. There are 13 residues in the CDR3. CDR3 protein: CASVRSANTEAFF. CDR3 sequence (DNA): TGTGCCAGCGTTCGGTCGGCGAACACTGAAGCTTTCTTT.

This chain connects TRBV6-5 to TRBJ1-1, with D maybe TRBD1 (5 bases). From germline, CDR1 is MNHEY and CDR2 SVGAGI. Trimming cost V 7 bases and J 1 base, with 16 bases left between them. This CDR3 region has 15 residues. The DNA of the CDR3 is TGTGCCAGCAAACGGGTATACCAGGGGAACACTGAAGCTTTCTTT. It yields the protein CASKRVYQGNTEAFF.